Below, 30 T cell receptor beta chains from the same sample are listed, as sequenced in a study of CD8+CD57+ T cells in acquired aplastic anemia. Genomic DNA constituted the template upon which TCR beta VDJ and CDR3 profiling was performed. TCRdb re-called the reads with MiXCR, one entry per CDR3 protein. Seen here are hundreds of thousands of distinct CDR3 sequences, 60% to 80% observed once, and the top ten hold approximately 4%. Sequenced input: sorted CD4+, CD8+, or CD8+CD57+ T cells (not recorded which) from PBMCs. All receptors come from a human donor in good health, serving as a control.

The chain has TRBV20-1 and TRBJ2-7; TRBD1 agrees at 7 bases. The germline V gene encodes CDR1 DFQATT and CDR2 SNEGSKA (reference sequence). J was trimmed by 6 bases and V by 4 bases; bases with no gene match: 12. This CDR3 is built from 14 residues. The CDR3 region has the DNA TGCAGTGCTACCTGGGACAGCGCCAATTTCGAGCAGTACTTC. Amino acid sequence: CSATWDSANFEQYF.

The chain joins TRBV7-4 to TRBJ2-5; D is unclear. This CDR3 contains 16 residues. Germline CDR1 SGHVT, CDR2 SQSDAQ. V lost 3 bases, J lost 7 bases, and 21 bases lay in between. The CDR3 nucleotides read TGTGCCAGCAGCTTGGCGGTTCGGGCCTTACATGTGACCCAGTACTTC. Translated: CASSLAVRALHVTQYF.

The rearrangement links TRBV5-8 to TRBJ1-2; the D gene is possibly TRBD1 (5 bases). Per germline, CDR1 SGHTS and CDR2 YDEGEE. The CDR3 sequence is 14 residues long. The V gene lost 3 bases and the J gene lost 5 bases, with 14 bases spanning the gap. CDR3 nucleotide sequence: TGTGCCAGCAGCTCCGCCACACAGGAATATGGCTACACCTTC. It translates to CASSSATQEYGYTF.

V gene TRBV7-8 combines with J gene TRBJ1-5, with a possible D match to TRBD1 (5 bases). CDR1 is SGHVS, CDR2 FQNEAQ, per germline. This CDR3 contains 15 residues. The V end lost 3 bases, the J end lost 16 bases, and 25 bases lay between the germline ends. CDR3 sequence reads: CASSFAEGRDPQYHF. The CDR3 DNA reads TGTGCCAGCAGCTTTGCGGAGGGACGGGATCCGCAGTATCATTTT.

This clonotype has more than one count but fewer than ten. As DNA, the CDR3 is TGTGCCAGCAGCTTAGGTAGTCTAGCGGGGGCGGCCTACGAGCAGTACTTC. Protein product: CASSLGSLAGAAYEQYF. The chain links TRBV11-2 to TRBJ2-7; TRBD2 agrees at 10 bases. The CDR3 contains 17 residues. Germline V gene lookup returns CDR1 SGHAT and CDR2 FQNNGV. The J segment lost 2 bases and the V segment lost 1 base, leaving 8 bases of the junction unmatched. Supplemented by reference TRBV11-2 and TRBJ2-7, the full variable domain reads EAGVAQSPRYKIIEKRQSVAFWCNPISGHATLYWYQQILGQGPKLLIQFQNNGVVDDSQLPKDRFSAERLKGVDSTLKIQPAKLEDSAVYLCASSLGSLAGAAYEQYFGPGTRLTVT.

The chain recombines TRBV12-3 or TRBV12-4 with TRBJ1-2, with 9 bases that match TRBD1. V was clipped by 6 bases and J by 10 bases; unmatched bases: 3. The CDR3 loop spans 11 amino acids. Written as DNA, the CDR3 is TGTGCCAGCAGGGGACAGGGCGTCTACACCTTC. This codes for CASRGQGVYTF.

There are a few counts of this clonotype. A much larger clone sits a single nucleotide away, making a read error possible. The gene calls are TRBV6-5 and TRBJ2-3; perhaps TRBD1 as D (6 bases). Germline CDR1 and CDR2: MNHEY and SVGAGI. The CDR3 is made up of 15 amino acids. In DNA form, the CDR3 reads TGTGCCGGCAGTTCCGGGACAAAATTCACAGATACGCAGTATTTT. It codes for CAGSSGTKFTDTQYF.

The chain couples TRBV29-1 to TRBJ1-2, with D unresolved. Germline assignment: CDR1 SQVTM and CDR2 ANQGSEA. The V and J ends lost 6 bases and 1 base respectively, with 18 bases between them. The CDR3 has 15 amino acids. CDR3 sequence (DNA): TGCAGCGTAATTACCGGACGGGGAGATAACTATGGCTACACCTTC. Its protein is CSVITGRGDNYGYTF.

A note on this clonotype: At one end the junction does not follow the germline gene, possibly because of a read error. The V gene is TRBV7-7, the J gene TRBJ2-7; D uncertain. This CDR3 is built from 15 residues. CDR1 and CDR2 (germline): SSHAT, FNYEAQ (reference sequence). The CDR3 reads CASSHRHSLSYEQYF. CDR3 sequence (DNA): TGTGCTAGCAGCCACCGTCACAGCCTGTCCTACGAGCAGTACTTC.

The rearrangement uses TRBV2 and TRBJ1-5; possible D gene TRBD1, 5 bases. Trimming took 6 bases from V and 5 from J, leaving 14 bases between them. Germline lookup yields CDR1 SNHLY and CDR2 FYNNEI. This CDR3 has 14 amino acids. The CDR3 spells CASSRQQGYQPQHF. CDR3 sequence (DNA): TGTGCCAGCAGCCGGCAGCAGGGCTATCAGCCCCAGCATTTT. The full variable domain, with the rest looked up from reference TRBV2 and TRBJ1-5, is EPEVTQTPSHQVTQMGQEVILRCVPISNHLYFYWYRQILGQKVEFLVSFYNNEISEKSEIFDDQFSVERPDGSNFTLKIRSTKLEDSAMYFCASSRQQGYQPQHFGDGTRLSIL.

The sample holds one count of this clonotype. The chain joins TRBV20-1 to TRBJ2-5; perhaps TRBD2 as D (5 bases). V was cut by 3 bases and J by 1 base, with 9 bases left in between. Germline CDR1 DFQATT, CDR2 SNEGSKA (reference sequence). The CDR3 is 13 residues long. CDR3 in amino acids: CSARPSGQETQYF. The CDR3, as DNA: TGCAGTGCTAGGCCCAGCGGCCAAGAGACCCAGTACTTC.

The rearrangement links TRBV7-3 to TRBJ2-7; D gene ambiguous. Germline-derived CDR1 and CDR2 are SGHTA and FQGTGA. The V end was cut by 3 bases, the J end by 9 bases, with 12 bases between. This CDR3 is built from 12 residues. CDR3 nucleotides: TGTGCCAGCAGCTTGGGCTCCTGCGTGCAGTACTTC. Residues: CASSLGSCVQYF. The entire variable domain, with the rest obtained from reference TRBV7-3 and TRBJ2-7, is as follows: GAGVSQTPSNKVTEKGKYVELRCDPISGHTALYWYRQSLGQGPEFLIYFQGTGAADDSGLPNDRFFAVRPEGSVSTLKIQRTERGDSAVYLCASSLGSCVQYFGPGTRLTVT.

Notes on this clonotype: One junction end disagrees with the germline gene, perhaps due to a read error. J is TRBJ1-1 and V is TRBV9, with D unclear. The CDR3 sequence is 13 residues long. The germline V gene encodes CDR1 SGDLS and CDR2 YYNGEE. This chain's CDR3 is CASSGANGTPGSF. The CDR3 region has the DNA TGTGCCAGCAGCGGAGCGAACGGAACACCGGGGAGCTTT.

V is TRBV2 and J is TRBJ1-2, with D possibly matching TRBD1 (6 bases). The germline V and J ends were trimmed by 7 bases and 2 bases, with 17 bases remaining between them. The CDR3 sequence is 15 residues long. Germline CDR1 reads SNHLY; CDR2 reads FYNNEI. CDR3 sequence: CASTLGLTGNYGYTF. Here the CDR3 DNA reads TGTGCCAGCACCCTGGGGTTGACAGGCAACTATGGCTACACCTTC.

This chain connects TRBV14 to TRBJ2-7; the D gene is possibly TRBD1 (6 bases). This CDR3 is built from 13 residues. CDR1 and CDR2 (germline): SGHDN, FVKESK. The V and J ends lost 4 bases and 6 bases respectively, with 13 bases between them. Here the CDR3 reads CASSPQDSCEQYF. The CDR3 DNA reads as TGTGCCAGCAGCCCGCAGGACAGCTGCGAGCAGTACTTC.

This clonotype was counted many times. The V call is TRBV4-1, the J call TRBJ1-2, with 8 nucleotides matching TRBD1. The CDR3 consists of 18 residues. The germline CDR1 and CDR2 sequences are MGHRA and YSYEKL. Trimming removed 0 bases from V and 8 bases from J; junction bases left unmatched: 17. CDR3 residues: CASSQDDLFGQGTFGYTF. The CDR3 coding sequence is TGCGCCAGCAGCCAAGATGATCTTTTCGGACAGGGAACTTTCGGCTACACCTTC.

This clonotype was found many times. The V call is TRBV19, the J call TRBJ1-4, with D possibly TRBD1 on 5 matching bases. The CDR3 loop spans 15 amino acids. CDR1 LNHDA and CDR2 SQIVND come from the germline V gene (reference sequence). The germline V and J ends were trimmed by 3 bases and 3 bases, with 11 bases remaining between them. DNA of the CDR3: TGTGCCAGTAGTATCGGACAAAGCCCTAATGAAAAACTGTTTTTT. As protein: CASSIGQSPNEKLFF.

This clonotype has at least ten counts. The V and J genes are TRBV11-2 and TRBJ1-3; D remains unclear. V lost 4 bases, J lost 4 bases, and 8 bases lay in between. The CDR3 sequence is 13 residues long. Germline values: CDR1 SGHAT, CDR2 FQNNGV. The CDR3 loop is CASSSGPGNTIYF. The CDR3 bases are TGTGCCAGCAGCTCCGGGCCCGGAAACACCATATATTTT.

A note on this clonotype: Mismatch with germline at one junction end may stem from a read error. The chain has TRBV5-1 and TRBJ1-4, with 8 positions matching TRBD1. Germline CDR1 reads SGHRS; CDR2 reads YFSETQ. There are 14 residues in the CDR3. The CDR3 sequence is CASSVGQADEKLFF. The CDR3 DNA reads as TGTGCCAGCAGCGTGGGACAGGCTGATGAAAAACTGTTTTTT.

This clonotype was recorded only once. This chain links TRBV7-2 with TRBJ2-1; TRBD1 might be the D (6 bases). Looked up from germline, CDR1 is SGHTA and CDR2 is FQGNSA. V lost 0 bases and J 13 bases, leaving 22 bases between the germline ends. This CDR3 is 16 amino acids long. The CDR3 region is CASSLAGGGSEAFQFF. In DNA form, the CDR3 reads TGTGCCAGCAGCTTAGCGGGTGGGGGCTCTGAAGCTTTCCAGTTCTTC.

To note about this clonotype: One junction end does not reproduce the germline sequence, and a read error may be involved. The chain employs TRBV7-2 and TRBJ1-3, with D perhaps matching TRBD1 (6 bases). From germline, CDR1 is SGHTA and CDR2 FQGNSA. There are 14 residues in the CDR3. DNA of the CDR3: TGTGCCAGCAGCTTAGTCAGGGGTGGGAGTCACACCCAGTTT. As protein: CASSLVRGGSHTQF.

Here the CDR3 reads CASSARRPGHNEHEQYF. CDR3 nucleotide sequence: TGTGCCAGCAGCGCGAGACGCCCGGGACACAATGAGCACGAGCAGTACTTC. The V gene is TRBV7-2, the J gene TRBJ2-7, with TRBD1 as a possible D gene (6 bases). The CDR3 has 17 residues. Germline values: CDR1 SGHTA, CDR2 FQGNSA. Trimming stripped 5 bases from V and 5 bases from J, with 25 bases between.

This clonotype was counted between two and nine times. CDR3 region: CALGRGEGTDTQYF. The CDR3 nucleotides are TGTGCCTTAGGGCGGGGGGAAGGCACAGATACGCAGTATTTT. V usage is TRBV10-3 and J usage is TRBJ2-3, with 8 bases matching TRBD2. This CDR3 spans 14 amino acids. From germline, CDR1 is ENHRY and CDR2 SYGVKD. Trimming cost V 11 bases and J 1 base; bases outside gene matches: 8.

This clonotype was seen repeatedly, ten times or more. The V call is TRBV19, the J call TRBJ2-6; D gene ambiguous. There are 17 residues in the CDR3. From germline, CDR1 is LNHDA and CDR2 SQIVND (reference sequence). The V and J ends lost 1 base and 2 bases respectively, with 12 bases between them. The CDR3 DNA is TGTGCCAGTAGTATAGTCCTCAGTCCCCCTGGGGCCAACGTCCTGACTTTC. It is translated as CASSIVLSPPGANVLTF.

This clonotype was recorded many times. This may stem from a read error, because a much larger clone lies one nucleotide away. The gene calls are TRBV19 and TRBJ1-1; perhaps TRBD1 as D (5 bases). The CDR3 has 15 residues. Germline V lookup: CDR1 LNHDA, CDR2 SQIVND (reference sequence). The CDR3 sequence: CASSPNRGRNAEAFF. CDR3 coding DNA: TGTGCCAGTAGTCCTAACCGGGGCCGGAACGCTGAAGCTTTCTTT. Combining the CDR3 with reference TRBV19 and TRBJ1-1 gives the whole variable domain DGGITQSPKYLFRKEGQNVTLSCEQNLNHDAMYWYRQDPGQGLRLIYYSQIVNDFQKGDIAEGYSVSREKKESFPLTVTSAQKNPTAFYLCASSPNRGRNAEAFFGQGTRLTVV.

This clonotype was seen ten or more times. The J gene is TRBJ1-5, the V gene TRBV11-3; D may be TRBD1 (5 bases). V shed 5 bases and J shed 0 bases, with 14 bases lying between them. The CDR3 spans 16 residues. Germline CDR1 is SGHNT and CDR2 is YENEEA. The CDR3 region has the DNA TGTGCCAGCAGCCAAAGACGGGGCAATAGCAATCAGCCCCAGCATTTT. It is translated as CASSQRRGNSNQPQHF.

The chain recombines TRBV29-1 with TRBJ2-7; weak D call: TRBD2 (6 bases). CDR1 is SQVTM, CDR2 ANQGSEA, per germline. The CDR3 extends over 17 amino acids. Between the trimmed V and J ends, which lost 4 bases and 0 bases, there was a span of 22 bases. This CDR3 is CSVAEGRVDLFSYEQYF. For the CDR3, the DNA is TGCAGCGTTGCGGAGGGGAGAGTGGACCTCTTCTCCTACGAGCAGTACTTC.

This clonotype was counted many times. The chain couples TRBV6-6 to TRBJ1-4; D perhaps matches TRBD1 (6 bases). Per germline, CDR1 MNHNY and CDR2 SVGAGI (reference sequence). Deletions cut 5 bases from V and 7 bases from J, with 11 bases between. The CDR3 runs 13 residues. CDR3 in amino acids: CASSTPGAEKLFF. CDR3 in DNA: TGTGCCAGCAGTACACCGGGGGCTGAAAAACTGTTTTTT.

This clonotype showed up many times. The rearrangement uses TRBV6-4 and TRBJ2-1; D is uncertain. Looked up from germline, CDR1 is MRHNA and CDR2 is SNTAGT. This CDR3 contains 13 residues. Trimming took 2 bases from V and 4 from J, leaving 6 bases between them. DNA of the CDR3: TGTGCCAGCAGTGACGGGCGATACAATGAGCAGTTCTTC. Residues: CASSDGRYNEQFF.

J is TRBJ2-6 and V is TRBV9; TRBD1 matches 8 bases. The CDR3 runs to 15 residues. CDR1 is SGDLS, CDR2 YYNGEE, per germline. V lost 0 bases, J lost 17 bases, and 13 bases stayed unmatched. The CDR3 sequence is CASSVGAGGVGYMTF. The CDR3 region has the DNA TGTGCCAGCAGCGTAGGGGCAGGGGGCGTTGGCTACATGACTTTC.